The 14 T cell receptor beta chains given below trace back to one sample, sequenced in a study of post-analysis software for immune sequencing data. Unique molecular identifiers were carried by the TCR beta cDNA libraries. Using its own MiXCR run on the PCR reads, TCRdb lists one record per CDR3 protein. The sample lists fewer than 550,000 distinct CDR3 sequences; around 31% were seen once. These TCRs' antigens remain unknown. Whole-study results and caveats: Four to six TRBV segments (TRBV5-6, TRBV5-1 and TRBV20-1 among them) occurred more frequently in patients than in controls.

The sequenced material came from blood. Receptors originate from a girl aged 2-17 years with multiple sclerosis.

This chain links TRBV6-1 with TRBJ1-3; D gene ambiguous. Germline V gives CDR1 MNHNS, CDR2 SASEGT. The CDR3 sequence is 16 residues long. Trimming left V 2 bases short and J 4 bases short, with 15 bases between. Here the CDR3 DNA reads TGTGCCAGCAGTGAATATGAAGGGATTCCCGGAAACACCATATATTTT. Amino acids: CASSEYEGIPGNTIYF.

This clonotype was observed a single time. The genes are TRBV11-2 and TRBJ1-2; no reliable D call. The germline V gene has CDR1 SGHAT and CDR2 FQNNGV. The CDR3 sequence is 14 residues long. The ends were cut back, 1 base at V and 5 bases at J, with 11 bases in the middle. The chain's CDR3 is CASSLGGARYGYTF. CDR3 DNA sequence: TGTGCCAGCAGCTTAGGTGGAGCCCGATATGGCTACACCTTC.

The chain couples TRBV5-1 to TRBJ2-4, with a weak D call TRBD1 (6 bases). The CDR3 spans 16 residues. V dropped 2 bases and J dropped 0 bases, with 12 bases sitting between them. Germline V gene sequence: CDR1 SGHRS, CDR2 YFSETQ. CDR3 protein: CASSFRGIGAKNIQYF. CDR3 DNA: TGCGCCAGCAGCTTTAGGGGGATCGGAGCCAAAAACATTCAGTACTTC.

This clonotype was seen more than once but under ten times. V gene TRBV12-3 or TRBV12-4 combines with J gene TRBJ2-4; no clear D gene. The germline V and J ends were trimmed by 2 bases and 7 bases, with 9 bases remaining between them. This CDR3 spans 13 amino acids. CDR3 sequence reads: CASSLRQRNIQYF. The DNA of the CDR3 is TGTGCCAGCAGTTTAAGGCAAAGGAACATTCAGTACTTC.

The rearrangement joins TRBV11-2 to TRBJ2-3; D uncertain. CDR3 size: 14 residues. The germline CDR1 and CDR2 sequences are SGHAT and FQNNGV. Trimming left V 0 bases short and J 3 bases short, with 7 bases between. CDR3 coding DNA: TGTGCCAGCAGCTTAGATATAGGGACAGATACGCAGTATTTT. Translated, it gives CASSLDIGTDTQYF.

The chain employs TRBV9 and TRBJ2-5; D unresolved. There are 13 residues in the CDR3. The germline V and J ends were trimmed by 3 bases and 7 bases, with 13 bases remaining between them. Per germline, CDR1 SGDLS and CDR2 YYNGEE. The CDR3 DNA sequence: TGTGCCAGCAGCGCGGACCCTGGGCGGACCCAGTACTTC. Protein product: CASSADPGRTQYF.

The chain couples TRBV7-2 to TRBJ2-7; D call uncertain. From germline, CDR1 is SGHTA and CDR2 FQGNSA. V shed 4 bases and J shed 1 base, with 5 bases lying between them. This CDR3 is built from 12 residues. This CDR3 reads CASSSPSYEQYF. CDR3 sequence (DNA): TGTGCCAGCAGCTCCCCTTCCTACGAGCAGTACTTC.

This clonotype was detected a few times. The J gene is TRBJ2-1, the V gene TRBV9; 11 bases are a match to TRBD2. CDR3 length: 16 residues. The V segment lost 6 bases and the J segment 4 bases; nucleotides outside the gene matches: 9. CDR1 and CDR2 (germline): SGDLS, YYNGEE. CDR3 DNA sequence: TGTGCCAGCACGGGATTAGCGGGGGGGCCATACAATGAGCAGTTCTTC. Its protein product is CASTGLAGGPYNEQFF.

Regarding this clonotype: Possible read error: a much larger clone is one base away. The chain couples TRBV29-1 to TRBJ2-7; possibly TRBD1 for D (5 bases). The length of the CDR3 is 12 residues. Trimming pared 6 bases from V and 7 bases from J, leaving 16 bases between. CDR1 is SQVTM and CDR2 is ANQGSEA in the germline V gene. The DNA for the CDR3 is TGCAGCGTCGCAGGGCCTCACGAAGAGCAGTACTTC. This translates into CSVAGPHEEQYF.

This clonotype was observed a few times. V usage is TRBV2 and J usage is TRBJ2-7; D perhaps matches TRBD1 (6 bases). With 8 bases removed from V and 3 bases from J, the gap between germline ends came to 17 bases. This CDR3 comprises 14 residues. In germline, CDR1 is SNHLY, CDR2 FYNNEI. In DNA, the CDR3 is TGTGCCAGCGCGAGACAGGCCCCTGGCTACGAGCAGTACTTC. Its protein is CASARQAPGYEQYF.

V is TRBV3-1 and J is TRBJ1-1; no definite D call. The CDR3 contains 15 residues. The V end was cut by 0 bases, the J end by 11 bases, with 19 bases between. The germline V gene encodes CDR1 LGHDT and CDR2 YNNKEL (reference sequence). For the CDR3, the DNA is TGTGCCAGCAGCCAAGATTTCGACGGGCCCCTAGAGGCTTTCTTT. Protein sequence: CASSQDFDGPLEAFF.

This clonotype was counted ten times or more. CDR3 nucleotide sequence: TGTGCCAGCAGGAGACAGGGGTCCCCCTACGAGCAGTACTTC. The encoded protein is CASRRQGSPYEQYF. The V gene is TRBV12-3 or TRBV12-4, the J gene TRBJ2-7; TRBD1 matches at 8 bases. V gave up 6 bases and J gave up 2 bases; unmatched junction bases: 6. The CDR3 length is 14 residues.

CDR3 nucleotides: TGTGCCAGCAGTCCCCCCCTGGGGCGCTCCTACAATGAGCAGTTCTTC. Its protein product is CASSPPLGRSYNEQFF. The chain recombines TRBV2 with TRBJ2-1, with D possibly being TRBD1 (5 bases). Trimming shortened V by 5 bases and J by 0 bases, and 14 bases separated the two germline ends. The CDR3 has 16 amino acids. Looked up from germline, CDR1 is SNHLY and CDR2 is FYNNEI.

With regard to this clonotype: A much more abundant neighbour one base away suggests this may be a read error. The rearrangement joins TRBV4-1 to TRBJ2-5, with D hard to call. The CDR3 spans 13 residues. The germline V gene encodes CDR1 MGHRA and CDR2 YSYEKL. Trimming removed 0 bases from V and 3 bases from J, with 5 bases in between. The CDR3 DNA reads as TGCGCCAGCAGCCAAGATTGGGAAGAGACCCAGTACTTC. Protein: CASSQDWEETQYF.